These 13 T cell receptor beta chains came from one sample sequenced in a study of vaccination effects on CD4 cells after COVID-19. These receptors have no known antigen. Profiled with immunoSEQ multiplex PCR; TCRdb holds only in-frame clones, not every one. The table shows some 30,000 clones, with around three quarters occurring only once. Culture lasted roughly eleven days before CD4+ T cell isolation. The sequencing here drew on CD4+ T cells from PBMCs cultured without peptide, taken before COVID-19 vaccination. These receptors were taken from a human donor who received a COVID-19 vaccine.

The gene calls are TRBV5-1 and TRBJ1-3; 10 bases are shared with TRBD1. V was clipped by 4 bases and J by 4 bases; unmatched bases: 5. The CDR3 totals 15 residues. Germline V CDR1 and CDR2: SGHRS, YFSETQ. Here the CDR3 DNA reads TGCGCCAGCAGCCGGGGACAGGGGAACGGAAACACCATATATTTT. Translating it yields CASSRGQGNGNTIYF.

This clone was recorded a few times. The CDR3: CASSLEQGVEKLFF. DNA for the CDR3: TGTGCCAGCAGCTTAGAACAGGGTGTTGAAAAACTGTTTTTT. The chain uses TRBV7-9 and TRBJ1-4; D is possibly TRBD1 (6 bases). V gave up 1 base and J gave up 7 bases, with 10 bases separating them. In germline, CDR1 is SEHNR, CDR2 FQNEAQ (reference sequence). This CDR3 has 14 amino acids.

The chain couples TRBV19 to TRBJ1-1; unclear D gene. The CDR3 extends over 15 amino acids. CDR1 is LNHDA and CDR2 is SQIVND in the germline V gene (reference sequence). V was cut by 3 bases and J by 4 bases, with 15 bases left in between. As DNA, the CDR3 is TGTGCCAGTAGTATGTGGTCTGGGCGAGGCACTGAAGCTTTCTTT. This gives the protein CASSMWSGRGTEAFF.

J is TRBJ2-3 and V is TRBV25-1; 9 bases map to TRBD2. CDR1 is MGHDK and CDR2 is SYGVNS in the germline V gene. After removal of 2 bases from V and 2 bases from J, the junction contained 2 bases not matched to a gene. The CDR3 is 15 residues long. In DNA form, the CDR3 reads TGTGCCAGCAGTGAACTAGCGGGACCCACAGATACGCAGTATTTT. It codes for CASSELAGPTDTQYF. The full variable domain, its missing parts supplied by reference TRBV25-1 and TRBJ2-3, is EADIYQTPRYLVIGTGKKITLECSQTMGHDKMYWYQQDPGMELHLIHYSYGVNSTEKGDLSSESTVSRIRTEHFPLTLESARPSHTSQYLCASSELAGPTDTQYFGPGTRLTVL.

CDR3 amino acids: CASSLFQGRTVQETQYF. CDR3 nucleotide sequence: TGCGCCAGCAGCTTATTCCAGGGAAGGACCGTACAAGAGACCCAGTACTTC. The chain recombines TRBV5-1 with TRBJ2-5, with TRBD1 as a possible D gene (5 bases). Germline lookup yields CDR1 SGHRS and CDR2 YFSETQ. V lost 2 bases, J lost 2 bases, and 19 bases lay in between. CDR3 length: 17 amino acids.

The chain joins TRBV19 to TRBJ2-7, with 11 positions matching TRBD2. The CDR3 extends over 18 amino acids. The germline V gene has CDR1 LNHDA and CDR2 SQIVND (reference sequence). Trimming at V came to 0 bases and at J to 4 bases, leaving 11 bases not matched to a gene. In DNA form, the CDR3 reads TGTGCCAGTAGTATAGAAGGCCTAGCGGGAGGACGTGCTTACGAGCAGTACTTC. Its protein is CASSIEGLAGGRAYEQYF. Looking up the rest from reference TRBV19 and TRBJ2-7 gives the full variable domain: DGGITQSPKYLFRKEGQNVTLSCEQNLNHDAMYWYRQDPGQGLRLIYYSQIVNDFQKGDIAEGYSVSREKKESFPLTVTSAQKNPTAFYLCASSIEGLAGGRAYEQYFGPGTRLTVT.

The CDR3 spells CASSFPGDYGYTF. The DNA for the CDR3 is TGTGCCAGCAGTTTCCCGGGAGACTATGGCTACACCTTC. This chain uses TRBV12-3 or TRBV12-4 with TRBJ1-2; D not certain. Trimming shortened V by 3 bases and J by 3 bases, and 8 bases separated the two germline ends. CDR3 length equals 13 residues.

This sequence joins TRBV5-1 and TRBJ1-2; D unclear. Germline CDR1 reads SGHRS; CDR2 reads YFSETQ. The CDR3 runs 12 residues. V gave up 0 bases and J gave up 4 bases, with 4 bases separating them. As DNA, the CDR3 is TGCGCCAGCAGCTTGGACATCTATGGCTACACCTTC. Translation: CASSLDIYGYTF.

The V call is TRBV28, the J call TRBJ1-1, with 9 bases lining up with TRBD1. CDR1 MDHEN and CDR2 SYDVKM come from the germline V gene. The V gene end was trimmed by 6 bases and the J gene end by 5 bases; junction bases not matched to a gene: 7. This CDR3 comprises 14 residues. The CDR3 region is CASSPQGAQTEAFF. The DNA for the CDR3 is TGTGCCAGCAGCCCACAGGGGGCGCAAACTGAAGCTTTCTTT.

CDR3 nucleotides: TGTGCCAGCAGGCAAACCGGGACAGGGGCCGAGCAGTACTTC. Translating gives CASRQTGTGAEQYF. V gene TRBV5-6 combines with J gene TRBJ2-7; 10 nucleotides line up with TRBD1. The CDR3 loop spans 14 amino acids. CDR1 and CDR2 from the germline V gene are SGHDT and YYEEEE. V lost 5 bases and J lost 6; bases outside the gene matches: 8.

The chain uses TRBV19 and TRBJ1-5; TRBD1 matches 10 bases. The junction had 10 bases not matched to a gene; V was cut back by 5 bases and J by 6 bases. CDR3 length: 16 amino acids. CDR1 and CDR2 (germline): LNHDA, SQIVND (reference sequence). CDR3 sequence: CASSPPTGGPSQPQHF. As DNA, the CDR3 is TGTGCCAGTAGTCCACCGACAGGGGGCCCCTCTCAGCCCCAGCATTTT.

The CDR3 is CASSEAGGNQPQHF. The CDR3 DNA reads as TGTGCCAGCAGTGAAGCAGGGGGCAATCAGCCCCAGCATTTT. The chain combines TRBV6-1 with TRBJ1-5, with D possibly TRBD1 on 5 matching bases. Deletions cut 0 bases from V and 2 bases from J, with 5 bases between. Germline loops: CDR1 MNHNS, CDR2 SASEGT. This CDR3 has 14 amino acids.

The chain uses TRBV2 and TRBJ2-6; 8 bases are a match to TRBD1. Germline V lookup: CDR1 SNHLY, CDR2 FYNNEI. V lost 8 bases, J lost 0 bases, and 3 bases stayed unmatched. This CDR3 is built from 15 residues. The CDR3 DNA reads as TGTGCCAGCGGACAGGGCAGCTCTGGGGCCAACGTCCTGACTTTC. Translation: CASGQGSSGANVLTF.